The clone carrying this T cell receptor beta chain has just one count. The target antigen is unknown. The data were obtained in a study of blood T cells in healthy people across ages. Study results and caveats: In these data, TCR beta diversity tracked strongly with naive T cell percentage. Roughly linearly, TCR beta diversity per million T cells fell as age increased. With unsorted PBMCs, a conclusive comparison of naive versus antigen-experienced cells was not possible.

CDR3 length: 13 residues. CDR1 and CDR2 (germline): MNHEY, SMNVEV (reference sequence). The authors ran a second PCR of about 7 to 11 cycles using a sample-barcoded 5' primer and a J-beta primer mix. Each sample provided no less than 2.5 million CDR3-containing paired-end reads. TCRdb ran MiXCR on the 5' RACE reads and lists one entry per CDR3 protein. The sample shows around 1.5 million distinct CDR3 sequences, roughly 59% of them seen only once. Sequenced sample: blood. This chain connects TRBV27 to TRBJ2-5; 7 bases match TRBD1. The end of the DNA fits TRBJ2-7 better, so the J call may be wrong. The sequence was obtained from a man younger than 30 in good health. The chain's CDR3 is CASSPMTGREQYF. CDR3 coding DNA: TGTGCCAGCAGTCCAATGACAGGGCGCGAGCAGTACTTC.